This T cell receptor beta chain was observed in a study of shared clonotypes between healthy human individuals. Study outcomes and limitations: There were few donors, and this limited the genetic and exposure-history diversity represented.

The CDR3 has 14 residues. Germline V gene sequence: CDR1 KGHSH, CDR2 LQKENI. Trimming removed 5 bases from V and 5 bases from J; junction bases left unmatched: 8. Donors were Caucasian adults residing in Nashville, Tennessee, USA. Sequencing was performed with immunoSEQ multiplex PCR; in TCRdb, only in-frame clones are kept and a portion is missing. This sample has 800,000 to 1,200,000 clones, with more than 75% found just once. For this clone: The antigen is not known.

The chain combines TRBV18 with TRBJ2-5, with 7 nucleotides matching TRBD1. The clonotype comes from a man younger than 35 in good health. Some clones in this sample may be carry-over from other donors' samples. Sequencing was carried out using memory CD4+ T cells from PBMCs. Subset of the sample: CD45RA-negative fraction. CDR3 sequence reads: CASSSRDSRETQYF. The CDR3 DNA reads as TGTGCCAGCTCATCCCGGGACAGTCGGGAGACCCAGTACTTC.